These T cell receptor beta chains were read from a single sample in a study of T-cell reconstitution after alpha-beta-depleted transplantation in children. Each CDR3 protein is one row after TCRdb ran MiXCR on the PCR reads. The data hold about 490,000 distinct CDR3 sequences, with roughly a tenth observed a single time. This specimen was PBMCs, taken before TCRalphabeta/CD19-depleted stem cell transplant. These receptors all come from a child aged 2-15 years with inherited bone marrow failure, due to receive a stem cell transplant. CDR3s leave out the opening cysteine and the closing phenylalanine or tryptophan.

len,v_gene,CDR3aa
13,TRBV15,ATSRDLTGAYEQY
12,TRBV29-1,SVLGQATNTEAF
11,TRBV29-1,SVPGQHQETQY
12,TRBV19,ATDLTGARNEQF
14,TRBV5-1,ASSFSGAGGSDTQY
13,TRBV29-1,SVEGSAGGTDTQY
12,TRBV7-8,ASSWLSGQETQY
12,TRBV12-3/TRBV12-4,ASSSWDNGETQY
15,TRBV28,ASSPADYPVVYNEQF
12,TRBV11-2,ASSIGLAGGEQF
13,TRBV2,ASGKGESVYNEQF
13,TRBV7-9,ASSSYAGSNTEAF
13,TRBV12-3/TRBV12-4,ASRPTVRSYNEQF
14,TRBV10-3,AIGSGTSGIGDEQF
13,TRBV3-1,ASSQRGAETGELF
13,TRBV30,AWSVGTPARAPQH
10,TRBV29-1,SVGQTNYGYT
10,TRBV20-1,STDTATDTQY
13,TRBV12-3/TRBV12-4,ASSFGGRVGYEQY
13,TRBV28,ASRHNPTSSYEQY
13,TRBV6-1,ASSSNRDKNTEAF
13,TRBV4-3,ASSLGTSGANVLT
13,TRBV7-8,ASSQQGPAYYGYT
13,TRBV12-3/TRBV12-4,ASRPGTGPYNEQF
12,TRBV29-1,SVEGASSYNEQF
15,TRBV28,ASSPALGQGILIEQY
15,TRBV24-1,ATSDPTGGRGRETQY
10,TRBV4-1,ASSQDGEKLF
10,TRBV29-1,SVGRQGREQY
10,TRBV13,ASSLTGLGYT
15,TRBV7-2,ASSLSWARSGSNEQF
13,TRBV27,ASSLSREGTYEQY
14,TRBV6-1,ASSVNGYFSNQPQH
14,TRBV5-1,ASSFHGGVNTGELF
13,TRBV9,ASSVVGAGQETQY
12,TRBV14,ASSHEVLNTEAF
11,TRBV5-1,ASSLVYTGELF
13,TRBV7-2,ASSLTAATGNTIY
13,TRBV12-3/TRBV12-4,ASSLSPSGNQPQH
16,TRBV6-5,ASSYSMGGPKNTGELF
14,TRBV12-3/TRBV12-4,ASSATETSATDTQY
11,TRBV4-2,ASSPSHTNEQY
10,TRBV24-1,ATNGPYNEQF
10,TRBV19,ASSTLAGELF
13,TRBV7-7,ASSPPGRDTGELF
11,TRBV27,ASRYIDSSEQY
12,TRBV7-2,ASTWGLPSNEQF
13,TRBV27,ASSRDRVIVGELF
15,TRBV20-1,SAHPRSRGSATDTQY